In this sample, the clone carrying this TCR beta chain turned up many times. Germline loops: CDR1 LNHDA, CDR2 SQIVND (reference sequence). The CDR3 has 13 amino acids. J was trimmed by 7 bases and V by 11 bases; bases with no gene match: 7. This entry belongs to a study of human T cells and chemical hapten exposure. TCRdb reanalysed the RACE reads using MiXCR and keeps one entry per CDR3 protein. The data contain 35,000 to 45,000 distinct CDR3 sequences, roughly 9% of them singletons. As to time point: patch test 2, 6 weeks after DPC sensitization. Treatment defined: therapeutic diphenylcyclopropenone sensitization with weekly scalp DPC. From whole blood left unfractionated, total RNA was extracted.

J is TRBJ2-1 and V is TRBV19; 11 bases agree with TRBD2. The source was whole blood, collected in connection with sensitization to the hapten diphenylcyclopropenone (DPC). The receptor comes from a woman in her thirties with alopecia areata. Some clones in this sample may be carry-over from other donors' samples. The CDR3 here is CASSGTSGNEQFF. CDR3 bases: TGTGCCTCCTCCGGGACTAGCGGAAATGAGCAGTTCTTC.